One and the same sample provided the 16 T cell receptor beta chains below, sequenced in a study of blood T cell repertoires in COVID-19. Method: immunoSEQ multiplex PCR; TCRdb's copy keeps in-frame clones and lacks some. This sample has approximately 260,000 clones, with 80% to 90% found just once. Sample: peripheral blood. The origin of the receptors is a woman in her 70s with COVID-19, enrolled during active disease.

This clone was seen once. The chain links TRBV7-9 to TRBJ2-2, with 10 bases identical to TRBD2. The CDR3 spans 16 residues. V was pared by 0 bases and J by 7 bases, with 5 bases of the junction left unmatched. CDR1 is SEHNR, CDR2 FQNEAQ, per germline (reference sequence). CDR3 protein: CASSLARTSGVGELFF. The CDR3 DNA follows: TGTGCCAGCAGCTTAGCCCGGACTAGCGGAGTCGGGGAGCTGTTTTTT.

The chain combines TRBV18 with TRBJ1-1; D is uncertain. Deletions cut 2 bases from V and 0 bases from J, with 10 bases between. CDR3 length: 15 amino acids. Germline-derived CDR1 and CDR2 are KGHSH and LQKENI. CDR3 region: CASSPATGMNTEAFF. The CDR3 DNA sequence: TGTGCCAGCTCACCAGCTACCGGGATGAACACTGAAGCTTTCTTT. Full variable domain (outside the CDR3, taken from reference TRBV18 and TRBJ1-1): NAGVMQNPRHLVRRRGQEARLRCSPMKGHSHVYWYRQLPEEGLKFMVYLQKENIIDESGMPKERFSAEFPKEGPSILRIQQVVRGDSAAYFCASSPATGMNTEAFFGQGTRLTVV.

The V call is TRBV30, the J call TRBJ2-3; 14 bases align to TRBD2. This CDR3 is built from 17 residues. Germline CDR1 and CDR2: GTSNPN and SVGIG (reference sequence). With 3 bases clipped from V and 1 base from J, the junction kept 6 bases outside the gene matches. This CDR3 reads CAWSRGLAGEGTDTQYF. For the CDR3, the DNA is TGTGCCTGGAGCCGGGGACTAGCGGGAGAAGGCACAGATACGCAGTATTTT.

The CDR3 sequence: CASSEFSGYEQYF. For the CDR3, the DNA is TGTGCCAGCAGTGAATTCTCCGGCTACGAGCAGTACTTC. The J gene is TRBJ2-7, the V gene TRBV6-1; no reliable D call. Per the germline V gene, CDR1 is MNHNS and CDR2 is SASEGT. The CDR3 is made up of 13 amino acids. Between the trimmed V and J ends, which lost 2 bases and 3 bases, there was a span of 8 bases.

The chain uses TRBV6-2 or TRBV6-3 and TRBJ2-7, with TRBD2 identical over 13 bases. This CDR3 comprises 18 residues. CDR1 and CDR2 (germline): MNHEY, SVGEGT. The V segment lost 5 bases and the J segment 0 bases; nucleotides outside the gene matches: 10. CDR3 nucleotide sequence: TGTGCCAGCAGTCCCCTCTTCGGACTAGCGGGGGCCTCCTACGAGCAGTACTTC. Residues: CASSPLFGLAGASYEQYF.

V is TRBV18 and J is TRBJ1-6, with a tentative D call TRBD1 (5 bases). Trimming stripped 1 base from V and 8 bases from J, with 12 bases between. CDR1 and CDR2 from the germline V gene are KGHSH and LQKENI. The CDR3 has 15 amino acids. The DNA of the CDR3 is TGTGCCAGCTCACCACAGAAGGGGAAGGATTCACCCCTCCACTTT. The encoded protein is CASSPQKGKDSPLHF.

V and J are TRBV7-2 and TRBJ1-2, with 9 bases that match TRBD1. From germline, CDR1 is SGHTA and CDR2 FQGNSA. J lost 2 bases, V lost 3 bases, and 1 base had no gene match. The CDR3 is 14 residues long. This CDR3 reads CASSLDRGNYGYTF. The CDR3 DNA sequence: TGTGCCAGCAGCTTGGACAGGGGCAACTATGGCTACACCTTC.

The chain recombines TRBV18 with TRBJ2-1; the match to TRBD2 covers 7 bases. V trimming: 3 bases; J trimming: 5 bases; junction bases outside the gene matches: 4. The CDR3 consists of 14 residues. CDR1 is KGHSH, CDR2 LQKENI, per germline. CDR3 in DNA: TGTGCCAGCTCACCCCCGAGCGGGAACAATGAGCAGTTCTTC. Translation gives CASSPPSGNNEQFF.

The chain is built from TRBV7-6 and TRBJ2-7; D is perhaps TRBD2 (6 bases). The CDR3 totals 13 residues. Trimming removed 6 bases at V and 6 bases at J, with 15 bases between. In germline, CDR1 is SGHVS, CDR2 FNYEAQ. DNA of the CDR3: TGTGCCAGCAGTTACCTCGGGGGTGGCGAGCAGTACTTC. It specifies CASSYLGGGEQYF.

This sequence joins TRBV21-1 and TRBJ1-1; TRBD1, the table's D call, lacks a check against the DNA. TRBV21-1 is deemed a pseudogene. The CDR3 extends over 15 amino acids. The CDR3 reads CASRGKGARNTEAFF. The CDR3 DNA reads TGTGCCAGCAGGGGAAAGGGGGCGCGGAACACTGAAGCTTTCTTT.

The chain carries TRBV18 and TRBJ1-4; D remains unclear. The CDR3 contains 16 residues. Germline values: CDR1 KGHSH, CDR2 LQKENI. V gave up 2 bases and J gave up 0 bases, with 10 bases separating them. The DNA of the CDR3 is TGTGCCAGCTCACCAAGTCGCGGGGCAACTAATGAAAAACTGTTTTTT. It yields the protein CASSPSRGATNEKLFF.

This clone was seen once. The genes are TRBV28 and TRBJ1-2; 9 bases line up with TRBD1. V trimming: 8 bases; J trimming: 8 bases; junction bases outside the gene matches: 9. CDR3 size: 13 residues. Germline V gene data show CDR1 as MDHEN and CDR2 as SYDVKM. The CDR3 DNA reads as TGTGCCAGCGCAACAGGGGGCACGAACGGCTACACCTTC. Translating it yields CASATGGTNGYTF.

Here the CDR3 DNA reads TGTGCCAGCAGTTTAGACAGGGGTACAGATACGCAGTATTTT. Protein sequence: CASSLDRGTDTQYF. This chain connects TRBV28 to TRBJ2-3; 8 nucleotides agree with TRBD1. CDR3 length: 14 amino acids. CDR1 is MDHEN, CDR2 SYDVKM, per germline. The V segment lost 2 bases and the J segment 3 bases; nucleotides outside the gene matches: 1. The whole variable domain, filled in from reference TRBV28 and TRBJ2-3, reads DVKVTQSSRYLVKRTGEKVFLECVQDMDHENMFWYRQDPGLGLRLIYFSYDVKMKEKGDIPEGYSVSREKKERFSLILESASTNQTSMYLCASSLDRGTDTQYFGPGTRLTVL.

The chain is built from TRBV19 and TRBJ1-4; no reliable D call. Germline CDR1 LNHDA, CDR2 SQIVND (reference sequence). Between the trimmed V and J ends, which lost 7 bases and 5 bases, there was a span of 11 bases. CDR3 length: 13 residues. CDR3 DNA sequence: TGTGCCAGTAATGACAAAGTAAATGAAAAACTGTTTTTT. Translated: CASNDKVNEKLFF. Full variable domain (missing parts from reference TRBV19 and TRBJ1-4): DGGITQSPKYLFRKEGQNVTLSCEQNLNHDAMYWYRQDPGQGLRLIYYSQIVNDFQKGDIAEGYSVSREKKESFPLTVTSAQKNPTAFYLCASNDKVNEKLFFGSGTQLSVL.

The rearrangement joins TRBV29-1 to TRBJ2-2; D could derive from TRBD1 or TRBD2 (5 bases each). The CDR3 extends over 15 amino acids. The germline V and J ends were trimmed by 8 bases and 5 bases, with 21 bases remaining between them. Germline V gives CDR1 SQVTM, CDR2 ANQGSEA. The CDR3 region has the DNA TGCAGCACGGAGGTGGGGCCTTTAGGAACCGGGGAGCTGTTTTTT. Its protein product is CSTEVGPLGTGELFF.

The V gene is TRBV5-1, the J gene TRBJ2-7, with 8 bases fitting TRBD2. The length of the CDR3 is 15 residues. CDR1 SGHRS and CDR2 YFSETQ come from the germline V gene. V lost 0 bases and J lost 3; bases outside the gene matches: 5. For the CDR3, the DNA is TGCGCCAGCAGCTTGGGCACTAGCGGAGGCTACGAGCAGTACTTC. This gives the protein CASSLGTSGGYEQYF.